This T cell receptor beta chain was identified during a study of blood T cell repertoires in COVID-19. Source study methods: By means of reference gene primer amplification, nucleated cell counts were estimated. Produced via immunoSEQ multiplex PCR; TCRdb's table is partial and in-frame only. That table gives V, J and clone size, and the DNA gave D and trimming. The sample has over 30,000 clones, about 91% seen once. V shed 1 base and J shed 4 bases, with 8 bases lying between them. Germline V gene sequence: CDR1 SGHVS, CDR2 FQNEAQ. The CDR3 has 15 residues. The V and J genes are TRBV7-8 and TRBJ1-6; D gene uncertain. Sequenced: peripheral blood. The TCR comes from a human donor in a cohort sampled during active COVID-19. CDR3 coding DNA: TGTGCCAGCAGCTTAGGAGGGCAGTATAATTCACCCCTCCACTTT. It codes for CASSLGGQYNSPLHF.